Below are 24 T cell receptor beta chains sequenced from a single sample in a study of T cell responses to AZD1222 COVID-19 vaccine. Data came from immunoSEQ multiplex PCR; TCRdb stores just in-frame clones and leaves some out. This sample has 150,000 or so clones, with roughly 94% found just once. Sequencing used peripheral blood, obtained 28 days after the second AZD1222 dose. Receptor source: an adult who received the AZD1222 COVID-19 vaccine.

This sequence joins TRBV15 and TRBJ1-5, with a weak D call TRBD1 (5 bases). The ends were cut back, 5 bases at V and 4 bases at J, with 9 bases in the middle. The germline CDR1 and CDR2 sequences are LNHNV and YYDKDF (reference sequence). The CDR3 covers 13 residues. In DNA form, the CDR3 reads TGTGCCACCAGCGGCAGGGCAAATCAGCCCCAGCATTTT. Protein sequence: CATSGRANQPQHF.

This clone showed up just once. V gene TRBV19 combines with J gene TRBJ1-1; 7 bases match TRBD1. The germline gives CDR1 LNHDA, CDR2 SQIVND (reference sequence). The CDR3 is 15 amino acids. The V gene end was trimmed by 3 bases and the J gene end by 3 bases; junction bases not matched to a gene: 7. CDR3 residues: CASSMLKGAHTEAFF. CDR3 in DNA: TGTGCCAGTAGTATGCTGAAGGGGGCGCACACTGAAGCTTTCTTT.

As concerns this clone: The same CDR3 arises from other DNA sequences in this sample as well. V usage is TRBV10-3 and J usage is TRBJ2-1; D is ambiguous. Germline-derived CDR1 and CDR2 are ENHRY and SYGVKD. The CDR3 is made up of 12 amino acids. V was pared by 0 bases and J by 8 bases, with 5 bases between. The CDR3 DNA reads TGTGCCATCAGTGAGTCGGGATATGAGCAGTTCTTC. Translated: CAISESGYEQFF.

This clone was counted once. The chain employs TRBV7-9 and TRBJ1-1; 7 nucleotides match TRBD1. Germline lookup yields CDR1 SEHNR and CDR2 FQNEAQ (reference sequence). V trimming: 6 bases; J trimming: 6 bases; junction bases outside the gene matches: 13. The CDR3 covers 15 residues. The CDR3 bases are TGTGCCAGCAGTCTGATGTCGCAGGGGACAGCTGAAGCTTTCTTT. Translated: CASSLMSQGTAEAFF. Based on the CDR3 plus reference TRBV7-9 and TRBJ1-1, the full variable domain is DTGVSQNPRHKITKRGQNVTFRCDPISEHNRLYWYRQTLGQGPEFLTYFQNEAQLEKSRLLSDRFSAERPKGSFSTLEIQRTEQGDSAMYLCASSLMSQGTAEAFFGQGTRLTVV.

The chain links TRBV15 to TRBJ2-7; a weak D match, TRBD2 (6 bases). The germline gives CDR1 LNHNV, CDR2 YYDKDF (reference sequence). The CDR3 sequence is 12 residues long. V lost 3 bases to trimming and J lost 6 bases, with 9 bases between them. The DNA of the CDR3 is TGTGCCACCAGCAGTCCGGGGGTCGAGCAGTACTTC. It translates to CATSSPGVEQYF.

This sequence joins TRBV7-6 and TRBJ1-3; TRBD1 agrees at 7 bases. The junction had 10 bases not matched to a gene; V was cut back by 5 bases and J by 0 bases. Per the germline V gene, CDR1 is SGHVS and CDR2 is FNYEAQ. The CDR3 consists of 17 residues. The CDR3 DNA reads TGTGCCAGCAGCCCATTCAGGGGGGCCCTCTCTGGAAACACCATATATTTT. Protein product: CASSPFRGALSGNTIYF.

This clone appeared a single time. The V call is TRBV15, the J call TRBJ2-7, with D uncertain. CDR3 length equals 14 residues. Germline V gene data show CDR1 as LNHNV and CDR2 as YYDKDF (reference sequence). Trimming removed 4 bases from V and 4 bases from J, with 14 bases in between. The CDR3 DNA reads TGTGCCACCAGCACCCCACTTAGGGATTACGAGCAGTACTTC. Its protein product is CATSTPLRDYEQYF.

The V call is TRBV12-3 or TRBV12-4, the J call TRBJ1-1; 7 nucleotides agree with TRBD1. CDR3 length: 13 amino acids. V was pared by 6 bases and J by 5 bases, with 6 bases of the junction left unmatched. The CDR3 bases are TGTGCCAGCAGATTTACAGGGGATACTGAAGCTTTCTTT. It specifies CASRFTGDTEAFF.

DNA for the CDR3: TGCAGTTACTCCTACAATGAGCAGTTCTTC. This codes for CSYSYNEQFF. This sequence joins TRBV20-1 and TRBJ2-1, with D uncertain. V was cut by 8 bases and J by 0 bases, with 2 bases left in between. Germline CDR1 is DFQATT and CDR2 is SNEGSKA (reference sequence). The CDR3 sequence is 10 residues long.

V usage is TRBV27 and J usage is TRBJ2-3, with D hard to call. The CDR3 length is 16 residues. Germline assignment: CDR1 MNHEY and CDR2 SMNVEV (reference sequence). Trimming took off 6 bases at V and 0 bases at J, with 16 bases between the two ends. As DNA, the CDR3 is TGTGCCAGCAGGGCAGGCGCCTACCCTAGCACAGATACGCAGTATTTT. Its translation is CASRAGAYPSTDTQYF.

This sequence joins TRBV5-6 and TRBJ2-3; no definite D call. V dropped 1 base and J dropped 1 base, with 4 bases sitting between them. Per germline, CDR1 SGHDT and CDR2 YYEEEE. This CDR3 contains 13 residues. The CDR3 spells CASSLSGTDTQYF. DNA for the CDR3: TGTGCCAGCAGCTTGAGTGGCACAGATACGCAGTATTTT.

V is TRBV4-2 and J is TRBJ2-6; possibly TRBD2 for D (5 bases). The length of the CDR3 is 17 residues. In germline, CDR1 is LGHNA, CDR2 YNFKEQ. The ends were cut back, 1 base at V and 1 base at J, with 11 bases in the middle. The CDR3 protein is CASSQVQTGSGANVLTF. For the CDR3, the DNA is TGTGCCAGCAGCCAAGTCCAAACGGGGTCTGGGGCCAACGTCCTGACTTTC.

This clone came up once. The chain links TRBV5-1 to TRBJ2-7; D is possibly TRBD1 (6 bases). With 0 bases removed from V and 2 bases from J, the gap between germline ends came to 15 bases. The CDR3 has 16 residues. In germline, CDR1 is SGHRS, CDR2 YFSETQ. The CDR3 DNA reads TGCGCCAGCAGCTTGGGACATGGGAAGGGGGCCTACGAGCAGTACTTC. Protein product: CASSLGHGKGAYEQYF. The full variable domain, rest sourced from reference TRBV5-1 and TRBJ2-7, is KAGVTQTPRYLIKTRGQQVTLSCSPISGHRSVSWYQQTPGQGLQFLFEYFSETQRNKGNFPGRFSGRQFSNSRSEMNVSTLELGDSALYLCASSLGHGKGAYEQYFGPGTRLTVT.

V usage is TRBV10-2 and J usage is TRBJ1-3; no firm D call. The germline V gene has CDR1 WSHSY and CDR2 SAAADI. The CDR3 extends over 15 amino acids. V dropped 6 bases and J dropped 0 bases, with 12 bases sitting between them. The CDR3 loop is CASSHGMNSGNTIYF. The CDR3 nucleotides are TGCGCCAGCAGCCACGGGATGAACTCTGGAAACACCATATATTTT.

Only one count was recorded for this clone. This sequence joins TRBV9 and TRBJ2-5; D remains unclear. V gave up 0 bases and J gave up 0 bases, with 3 bases separating them. The CDR3 is 13 residues long. Germline CDR1 reads SGDLS; CDR2 reads YYNGEE. The CDR3 DNA sequence: TGTGCCAGCAGCGTAGTGGACCAAGAGACCCAGTACTTC. This gives the protein CASSVVDQETQYF.

The chain is built from TRBV2 and TRBJ1-2; D is undetermined. Trimming took off 0 bases at V and 7 bases at J, with 9 bases between the two ends. The CDR3 consists of 13 residues. Germline-derived CDR1 and CDR2 are SNHLY and FYNNEI. The CDR3 protein is CASSEASHTGYTF. The CDR3 DNA is TGTGCCAGCAGTGAAGCTTCTCATACTGGCTACACCTTC.

V gene TRBV5-4 combines with J gene TRBJ2-2, with D uncertain. Looked up from germline, CDR1 is SGHNT and CDR2 is YYREEE (reference sequence). This CDR3 region has 15 residues. Trimming pared 4 bases from V and 1 base from J, leaving 11 bases between. The CDR3 here is CASSPYLGNTGELFF. In DNA form, the CDR3 reads TGTGCCAGCAGCCCCTATTTAGGGAACACCGGGGAGCTGTTTTTT.

This sequence joins TRBV28 and TRBJ1-4, with TRBD1 matching over 7 bases. With V trimmed by 5 bases and J by 3 bases, 6 bases remained unmatched. Germline CDR1 MDHEN, CDR2 SYDVKM. There are 15 residues in the CDR3. CDR3: CASSTGTVSNEKLFF. The CDR3 coding sequence is TGTGCCAGCAGTACCGGGACAGTATCTAATGAAAAACTGTTTTTT.

The chain carries TRBV5-1 and TRBJ2-6; TRBD2 is a possible D gene (6 bases). The CDR3 contains 16 residues. In germline, CDR1 is SGHRS, CDR2 YFSETQ. With 7 bases removed from V and 4 bases from J, the gap between germline ends came to 18 bases. CDR3 in amino acids: CASGPGVERGANVLTF. CDR3 sequence (DNA): TGCGCCAGCGGGCCGGGAGTTGAAAGGGGGGCCAACGTCCTGACTTTC. Complete variable domain (other parts from reference TRBV5-1 and TRBJ2-6): KAGVTQTPRYLIKTRGQQVTLSCSPISGHRSVSWYQQTPGQGLQFLFEYFSETQRNKGNFPGRFSGRQFSNSRSEMNVSTLELGDSALYLCASGPGVERGANVLTFGAGSRLTVL.

The V call is TRBV12-5, the J call TRBJ2-1; perhaps TRBD2 as D (5 bases). Trimming shortened V by 11 bases and J by 0 bases, and 14 bases separated the two germline ends. This CDR3 is built from 14 residues. The germline CDR1 and CDR2 sequences are LGHNT and FRNRAP. The CDR3, as DNA: TGTGCTCCCCGGGGTGGGGTCTCCTACAATGAGCAGTTCTTC. It yields the protein CAPRGGVSYNEQFF.

The genes are TRBV30 and TRBJ2-7; maybe TRBD1 (5 bases). CDR3 length: 13 residues. CDR1 and CDR2 (germline): GTSNPN, SVGIG (reference sequence). Trimming removed 0 bases at V and 4 bases at J, with 10 bases between. CDR3 protein: CAWSVGQLYEQYF. CDR3 sequence (DNA): TGTGCCTGGAGTGTGGGGCAGCTATACGAGCAGTACTTC.

The chain combines TRBV2 with TRBJ2-7, with 13 bases aligning to TRBD2. Germline V gives CDR1 SNHLY, CDR2 FYNNEI. J gave up 3 bases and V 8 bases, and 4 bases lay outside the gene matches. CDR3 size: 14 residues. The CDR3 region is CASSRLAGGYEQYF. For the CDR3, the DNA is TGTGCCAGCTCGCGACTAGCGGGAGGCTACGAGCAGTACTTC. Complete variable domain (other parts from reference TRBV2 and TRBJ2-7): EPEVTQTPSHQVTQMGQEVILRCVPISNHLYFYWYRQILGQKVEFLVSFYNNEISEKSEIFDDQFSVERPDGSNFTLKIRSTKLEDSAMYFCASSRLAGGYEQYFGPGTRLTVT.

The chain links TRBV12-3 or TRBV12-4 to TRBJ1-2; D perhaps matches TRBD1 (6 bases). This CDR3 has 12 amino acids. With 1 base removed from V and 8 bases from J, the gap between germline ends came to 8 bases. As DNA, the CDR3 is TGTGCCAGCAGTTTAGGGGGGCGGGGCTACACCTTC. Its translation is CASSLGGRGYTF.

CDR3 amino acids: CASSPLTWTEEYGYTF. CDR3 nucleotides: TGCGCCAGCAGCCCTCTAACCTGGACAGAGGAATATGGCTACACCTTC. The V gene is TRBV5-1, the J gene TRBJ1-2, with D possibly being TRBD1 (6 bases). The CDR3 totals 16 residues. The germline V and J ends were trimmed by 4 bases and 5 bases, with 21 bases remaining between them. Germline V gene sequence: CDR1 SGHRS, CDR2 YFSETQ.